This T cell receptor beta chain was sequenced during a study of CD8 T cells in Susac syndrome. RNA totalling roughly 0.5 to 1 ug underwent reverse transcription with random hexamers. In TCRdb, the immunoSEQ multiplex PCR reads were re-called with MiXCR into one record per CDR3 protein. Found here are approximately 270,000 distinct CDR3 sequences, roughly 95% of them singletons; the top ten hold approximately 0.072%. The V end was cut by 6 bases, the J end by 10 bases, with 16 bases between. This CDR3 spans 14 amino acids. CDR1 is SNHLY and CDR2 is FYNNEI in the germline V gene. Sequenced: CD4+ T cells from PBMCs. This TCR came from a human donor with multiple sclerosis. The chain recombines TRBV2 with TRBJ1-6; D possibly corresponds to TRBD1 (5 bases). CDR3 nucleotide sequence: TGTGCCAGCAGCACCGACGGGGCAGGATCACCCCTCCACTTT. This sequence encodes CASSTDGAGSPLHF.